This T cell receptor beta chain emerged from a study of blood T cells in healthy people across ages. About the research overall: T cells yielded about one barcoded beta molecule per two cells through template switching. Findings and limits, study-wide: The fall in TCR beta diversity per million T cells was roughly linear with age.

The extraction recovered at least 5 micrograms of total RNA per sample. In the case of this clonotype: What it binds is not known.

The CDR3 length is 15 residues. Per the germline V gene, CDR1 is SGHTA and CDR2 is FQGNSA. A second PCR of roughly 7 to 11 cycles used a sample-barcoded 5' primer and a J-beta primer mix. TCRdb re-called the 5' RACE reads with MiXCR, one entry per CDR3 protein. This table has under 800,000 distinct CDR3 sequences, 20% to 25% appearing once. The rearrangement uses TRBV7-2 and TRBJ2-5; D is tentatively TRBD1 or TRBD2 (5 bases each). The J call is in doubt because the DNA end fits TRBJ2-1 better. Specimen: blood. This TCR was sampled from a man aged 65 to 85 in good health. CDR3 bases: TGTGCCAGCAGCAACCATGGGGCGGGTGGCAATGAGCAGTTCTTC. Translation gives CASSNHGAGGNEQFF.